This T cell receptor beta chain was identified during a study of beta chain features in type 1 diabetes. Germline V gene lookup returns CDR1 SGDLS and CDR2 YYNGEE. V was clipped by 0 bases and J by 2 bases, with 11 bases between them. CDR3 length equals 16 residues. This clone was observed a handful of times. Its antigen is undetermined. Cells sorted by CD45RO/CCR7/CD25/CD127/CD95/CD27 comprised CD4+ naive, central memory, regulatory and stem cell-like memory cells. General study results and limits: The study found fewer insertions and more deletions at VDJ junctions in type 1 diabetes patients.

The study reverse transcribed the entire isolated RNA, so it sequenced expressed TCRB transcripts. Sequencing was performed with immunoSEQ multiplex PCR; in TCRdb, only in-frame clones are kept and a portion is missing. The sample has some 900,000 clones, roughly 17% seen once. Sequenced: naive CD4+ T cells from blood. This sequence was found in a woman aged 18-35 years in good health. V gene TRBV9 combines with J gene TRBJ2-2; TRBD2 is a possible D gene (6 bases). CDR3 residues: CASSVESGVNTGELFF. CDR3 DNA: TGTGCCAGCAGCGTAGAGTCGGGGGTTAACACCGGGGAGCTGTTTTTT.